This record concerns one T cell receptor beta chain sequence. The antigen is undetermined. The data originate from a study of siplizumab effects on memory and regulatory T cells. Overall study findings and caveats: The apparent diversity of naive T cells exceeded that of memory cells, and naive T cells seemed to make a major contribution to the alloresponse. Proliferating siplizumab-culture Tregs lacked confirmation of suppressive function. On average, under 75% of mappable alloreactive CD4+ clones were Treg-derived under siplizumab, against 25% to 30% in controls.

After removal of 6 bases from V and 7 bases from J, the junction contained 14 bases not matched to a gene. Germline CDR1 reads KGHSH; CDR2 reads LQKENI. The CDR3 covers 15 residues. Some clones are missing from TCRdb's copy, which holds only in-frame ones; the method was immunoSEQ multiplex PCR. The table has 70,000 to 95,000 clones, roughly 96% seen once; the top ten hold 0.031%. The V gene is TRBV18, the J gene TRBJ2-7, with 8 bases that match TRBD2. The clonotype was recovered from a human donor in good health. Sequenced: naive CD4+ T cells sorted from blood. DNA for the CDR3: TGTGCCAGCTCTTCGGCGGGGGGTCCCCCTAGGGAGCAGTACTTC. Translation gives CASSSAGGPPREQYF.